The 18 T cell receptor beta chains reported below all come from one sample, sequenced in a study of cytomegalovirus exposure and HLA in healthy donors. The PCR had 60 Vbeta and 13 Jbeta primers. Libraries were prepared by immunoSEQ multiplex PCR; TCRdb keeps only in-frame clonotypes and omits some of them. Here the sample spans some 180,000 clones, 65% to 80% being singletons. The sample taken for sequencing was PBMCs. Every receptor here comes from a woman under 40 in good health and CMV-seropositive.

This chain links TRBV11-3 with TRBJ2-3; TRBD2 is a possible D gene (6 bases). Trimming removed 7 bases from V and 6 bases from J, with 8 bases in between. From germline, CDR1 is SGHNT and CDR2 YENEEA. The CDR3 runs 11 residues. In nucleotides, the CDR3 is TGTGCCAGCACCCGGGGGGATACGCAGTATTTT. This codes for CASTRGDTQYF.

A word on this clone: This same CDR3 is encoded by further DNA sequences in the sample. This chain uses TRBV7-6 with TRBJ1-4, with 10 bases matching TRBD1. This CDR3 region has 15 residues. Germline V gene sequence: CDR1 SGHVS, CDR2 FNYEAQ. The junction had 6 bases not matched to a gene; V was cut back by 4 bases and J by 7 bases. For the CDR3, the DNA is TGTGCCAGCAGCTCAGCCGGGACAGGGGCTGAAAAACTGTTTTTT. Protein sequence: CASSSAGTGAEKLFF.

This clone was seen once. The V gene is TRBV28, the J gene TRBJ2-3, with a possible D match to TRBD2 (6 bases). V shed 0 bases and J shed 3 bases, with 10 bases lying between them. The CDR3 totals 15 residues. Per the germline V gene, CDR1 is MDHEN and CDR2 is SYDVKM. CDR3 sequence: CASSLWGGVTDTQYF. The CDR3 DNA is TGTGCCAGCAGTTTATGGGGCGGGGTAACAGATACGCAGTATTTT.

V and J are TRBV23-1 and TRBJ2-1, with 12 bases aligning to TRBD2. TRBV23-1 belongs to the ORF category, with a function that is uncertain. With V trimmed by 2 bases and J by 0 bases, 20 bases remained unmatched. CDR3 size: 23 residues. The CDR3 spells CASSQKGQGTSGGPGSSYNEQFF. For the CDR3, the DNA is TGCGCCAGCAGTCAAAAGGGACAGGGAACTAGCGGGGGGCCGGGGAGCTCCTACAATGAGCAGTTCTTC.

Written as DNA, the CDR3 is TGTGCCAGCGGACTGACTAGCACAGATACGCAGTATTTT. This codes for CASGLTSTDTQYF. The chain carries TRBV6-5 and TRBJ2-3; D possibly corresponds to TRBD2 (5 bases). CDR3 length equals 13 residues. V was shortened by 8 bases and J by 0 bases, with 9 bases between the two germline ends. Germline V gives CDR1 MNHEY, CDR2 SVGAGI.

This clone was recorded a few times. The V and J genes are TRBV2 and TRBJ1-2; D is perhaps TRBD1 (5 bases). The V end was cut by 5 bases, the J end by 2 bases, with 9 bases between. Germline loops: CDR1 SNHLY, CDR2 FYNNEI. The CDR3 contains 13 residues. DNA for the CDR3: TGTGCCAGCAGTCTGGACATGAACTATGGCTACACCTTC. This gives the protein CASSLDMNYGYTF. The entire variable domain, with the rest obtained from reference TRBV2 and TRBJ1-2, is as follows: EPEVTQTPSHQVTQMGQEVILRCVPISNHLYFYWYRQILGQKVEFLVSFYNNEISEKSEIFDDQFSVERPDGSNFTLKIRSTKLEDSAMYFCASSLDMNYGYTFGSGTRLTVV.

V is TRBV7-8 and J is TRBJ2-3, with a possible D match to TRBD2 (7 bases). The V end was cut by 7 bases, the J end by 4 bases, with 18 bases between. Germline lookup yields CDR1 SGHVS and CDR2 FQNEAQ. CDR3 length: 15 residues. DNA of the CDR3: TGTGCCAGCACCCGAGGGCGCGGGGGCGCAGATACGCAGTATTTT. It encodes CASTRGRGGADTQYF.

The CDR3 nucleotides read TGTGCCAGCAGCGTATATAGCGGGGGGGCCTCCGAGCAGTTCTTC. This sequence encodes CASSVYSGGASEQFF. The V call is TRBV9, the J call TRBJ2-1; 11 nucleotides match TRBD2. This CDR3 contains 15 residues. Trimming took 1 base from V and 10 from J; bases not matched to a gene: 7. In germline, CDR1 is SGDLS, CDR2 YYNGEE.

This sequence joins TRBV4-2 and TRBJ2-3; 12 positions agree with TRBD2. V gave up 4 bases and J gave up 2 bases; unmatched junction bases: 10. The germline V gene has CDR1 LGHNA and CDR2 YNFKEQ. The CDR3 has 18 residues. The chain's CDR3 is CASSLTVGLAGSTDTQYF. The CDR3 nucleotides read TGTGCCAGCAGCCTCACCGTCGGACTAGCGGGGTCCACAGATACGCAGTATTTT.

This clone was seen a few times. The J gene is TRBJ2-3, the V gene TRBV2, with 9 bases aligning to TRBD1. The CDR3 runs to 15 residues. The germline V gene encodes CDR1 SNHLY and CDR2 FYNNEI. With V trimmed by 4 bases and J by 2 bases, 4 bases remained unmatched. In nucleotides, the CDR3 is TGTGCCAGCAGTGGAGGACAGGGGAACACAGATACGCAGTATTTT. It is translated as CASSGGQGNTDTQYF.

This rearrangement joins TRBV7-2 to TRBJ2-7; TRBD2 matches 8 bases. The trim removed 1 base at V and 3 bases at J, leaving 5 bases unmatched. Looked up from germline, CDR1 is SGHTA and CDR2 is FQGNSA. This CDR3 has 15 amino acids. The CDR3 DNA is TGTGCCAGCAGCTTAGACCGGGGGGGATTCTACGAGCAGTACTTC. Translated, it gives CASSLDRGGFYEQYF.

The V and J genes are TRBV6-6 and TRBJ2-4, with 7 bases fitting TRBD1. The CDR3 sequence is 16 residues long. Germline CDR1 reads MNHNY; CDR2 reads SVGAGI (reference sequence). J gave up 0 bases and V 2 bases, and 4 bases lay outside the gene matches. CDR3: CASSYLGQLAKNIQYF. The CDR3 nucleotides are TGTGCCAGCAGTTACCTGGGACAGCTAGCCAAAAACATTCAGTACTTC.

The CDR3 sequence is CASRESSGGYTGELFF. The CDR3 DNA sequence: TGTGCCAGCAGAGAGTCTAGCGGGGGATACACCGGGGAGCTGTTTTTT. J is TRBJ2-2 and V is TRBV9; 10 nucleotides align to TRBD2. Trimming took 5 bases from V and 3 from J; bases not matched to a gene: 7. The CDR3 totals 16 residues. In germline, CDR1 is SGDLS, CDR2 YYNGEE.

The CDR3 DNA reads as TGTGCCAGCAGCGAGACGACAGGGGGCAATGAGCAGTTCTTC. Translated: CASSETTGGNEQFF. This chain uses TRBV9 with TRBJ2-1, with TRBD1 identical over 9 bases. V gave up 3 bases and J gave up 6 bases; unmatched junction bases: 4. The CDR3 sequence is 14 residues long. Germline-derived CDR1 and CDR2 are SGDLS and YYNGEE.

This clone was observed at least ten times. This chain links TRBV25-1 with TRBJ2-7, with 12 bases fitting TRBD2. The CDR3 length is 17 residues. After removal of 1 base from V and 4 bases from J, the junction contained 8 bases not matched to a gene. From germline, CDR1 is MGHDK and CDR2 SYGVNS. In nucleotides, the CDR3 is TGTGCCAGCAGTGAATCCCAAGCTAGCGGGGGGGCGTACGAGCAGTACTTC. Protein: CASSESQASGGAYEQYF.

The chain has TRBV28 and TRBJ2-5; 7 nucleotides align to TRBD2. The CDR3 runs to 15 residues. The germline CDR1 and CDR2 sequences are MDHEN and SYDVKM. V was clipped by 2 bases and J by 4 bases; unmatched bases: 7. The CDR3 loop reads CASSLGGVGGETQYF. The CDR3 DNA follows: TGTGCCAGCAGTTTAGGGGGGGTCGGAGGAGAGACCCAGTACTTC.

The V and J genes are TRBV5-1 and TRBJ2-1; 8 nucleotides line up with TRBD1. V lost 1 base and J lost 5; bases outside the gene matches: 11. Germline assignment: CDR1 SGHRS and CDR2 YFSETQ. CDR3 length: 17 residues. CDR3: CASSLLQGATVHNEQFF. Written as DNA, the CDR3 is TGCGCCAGCAGCTTGCTCCAGGGGGCGACCGTCCACAATGAGCAGTTCTTC.

The V gene is TRBV2, the J gene TRBJ2-5, with TRBD2 as a possible D gene (5 bases). This CDR3 is 14 amino acids long. Germline CDR1 is SNHLY and CDR2 is FYNNEI. V lost 5 bases and J 1 base, leaving 11 bases between the germline ends. Written as DNA, the CDR3 is TGTGCCAGCAGTCGTAGCGTTCCCCAAGAGACCCAGTACTTC. Its translation is CASSRSVPQETQYF.